This TCR beta chain comes out of a study of response to subunit inactivated influenza vaccine. TCRdb processed the RT-PCR reads anew with MiXCR; each CDR3 protein has one entry. The repertoire includes 650,000 to 800,000 distinct CDR3 sequences, approximately 17% of them detected once, and about a tenth sits in the top ten. Regarding the study as a whole: With each seasonal influenza vaccination, the authors suggested, few new T cells are recruited.

This CDR3 is built from 13 residues. The germline V gene encodes CDR1 DFQATT and CDR2 SNEGSKA (reference sequence). Losses at the gene ends were 1 base for V and 8 bases for J; bases not matched to a gene: 4. This clonotype came up many times. Its antigen is not identified. The rearrangement joins TRBV20-1 to TRBJ2-3; 9 bases are a match to TRBD2. The source material was PBMCs from blood, sampled less than 6 days after vaccination. This sequence was found in a man over 45 who received an inactivated influenza vaccine. CDR3 amino acids: CSARGSGGGTQYF. The DNA for the CDR3 is TGCAGTGCTAGAGGTAGCGGGGGTGGTACGCAGTATTTT.